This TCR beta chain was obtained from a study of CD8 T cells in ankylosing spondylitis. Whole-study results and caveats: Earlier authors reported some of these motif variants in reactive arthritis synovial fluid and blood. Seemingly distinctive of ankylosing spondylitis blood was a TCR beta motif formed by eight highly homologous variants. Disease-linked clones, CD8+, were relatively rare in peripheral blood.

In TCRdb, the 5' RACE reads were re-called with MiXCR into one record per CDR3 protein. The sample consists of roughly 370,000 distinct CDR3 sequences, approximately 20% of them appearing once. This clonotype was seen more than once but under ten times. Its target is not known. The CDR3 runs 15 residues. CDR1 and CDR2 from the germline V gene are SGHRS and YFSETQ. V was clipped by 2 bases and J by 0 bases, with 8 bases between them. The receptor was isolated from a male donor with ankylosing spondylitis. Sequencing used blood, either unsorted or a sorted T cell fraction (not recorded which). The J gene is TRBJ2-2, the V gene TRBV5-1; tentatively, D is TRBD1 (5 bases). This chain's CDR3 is CASSLRQSNTGELFF. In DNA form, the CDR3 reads TGCGCCAGCAGCTTAAGACAGTCGAACACCGGGGAGCTGTTTTTT.